The text below deals with one TCR beta chain. Participants, roughly 18 to 100 years old, spanned some 23 US areas. Grouping used clinical history reported by participants in a survey and questionnaire. Exposed study participants had met a COVID-19 case within 2 weeks before entry. Here immunoSEQ multiplex PCR was the method, and the copy in TCRdb shows in-frame clones only, minus some. The table includes under 450,000 clones, roughly nine tenths detected once. This record belongs to a study of blood T cell repertoires in COVID-19. Looking at the study overall: Some COVID-19 samples were acute and others convalescent; all came from the United States, Italy and Spain.

V lost 5 bases to trimming and J lost 2 bases; unmatched junction nucleotides: 6. The CDR3 is 15 residues long. Germline V gene sequence: CDR1 SGHVS, CDR2 FNYEAQ. This sequence joins TRBV7-6 and TRBJ1-3; 7 bases fit TRBD1. The sequence came from a woman aged 40 to 55 who had been exposed to COVID-19. The material sequenced was PBMCs or T cells enriched from blood (not recorded which). The CDR3 DNA reads TGTGCCAGCAGCATGCCAACAGGGGCTGGAAACACCATATATTTT. This sequence encodes CASSMPTGAGNTIYF.